The rows below give T cell receptor beta chains drawn from one sample of a study of blood T cell repertoires in COVID-19. TCRdb's copy holds only in-frame clones and misses some; the assay was immunoSEQ multiplex PCR. The sample lists some 90,000 clones, 80% occurring once. Input material: peripheral blood. These TCRs come from a woman in her 70s with acute or convalescent COVID-19. CDR3s include the opening cysteine and the closing phenylalanine or tryptophan. The order of the fields is D gene, J gene, clone size, CDR3 length, V gene, CDR3 DNA, CDR3 protein. D genes are given only for firm matches. Expanded clones get a size class; other rows say once, few or many, or leave the size out.

D: TRBD2; J: TRBJ2-2; size: -; length: 16; V: TRBV7-2; DNA: TGTGCCAGCAGCTTAGGGACTAGCGGGATCACCGGGGAGCTGTTTTTT; CDR3: CASSLGTSGITGELFF
D: -; J: TRBJ1-1; size: -; length: 13; V: TRBV28; DNA: TGTGCCAGCAGTTCTGACAGGTTCGGTGAAGCTTTCTTT; CDR3: CASSSDRFGEAFF
D: -; J: TRBJ2-6; size: -; length: 13; V: TRBV19; DNA: TGTGCCAGTAGTCCTCTCGGGGCCAACGTCCTGACTTTC; CDR3: CASSPLGANVLTF
D: TRBD1; J: TRBJ2-7; size: once; length: 12; V: TRBV28; DNA: TGTGCCACTACAGGGGACACCTACGAGCAGTACTTC; CDR3: CATTGDTYEQYF
D: TRBD2; J: TRBJ2-4; size: -; length: 15; V: TRBV2; DNA: TGTGCCAGCAGTGCAGGGACTAGCGGGAGGTCTATTCAGTACTTC; CDR3: CASSAGTSGRSIQYF
D: -; J: TRBJ2-1; size: -; length: 11; V: TRBV5-4; DNA: TGTGCCAGCAGCAGAGGAGATGAGCAGTTCTTC; CDR3: CASSRGDEQFF
D: TRBD2; J: TRBJ2-7; size: -; length: 15; V: TRBV6-5; DNA: TGTGCCAGCAGATCATTGGCGGGAGGGCCCGGCGAGCAGTACTTC; CDR3: CASRSLAGGPGEQYF
D: TRBD2; J: TRBJ2-3; size: -; length: 17; V: TRBV4-1; DNA: TGCGCCAGCAGCCCCGCGACGGGAGGGTCTTGGACAGATACGCAGTATTTT; CDR3: CASSPATGGSWTDTQYF
D: TRBD1; J: TRBJ2-5; size: -; length: 19; V: TRBV7-9; DNA: TGTGCCAGCAGCTTAAACAGGGGGCGCTTCCGTCCAATTCAAGAGACCCAGTACTTC; CDR3: CASSLNRGRFRPIQETQYF
D: -; J: TRBJ1-3; size: -; length: 17; V: TRBV29-1; DNA: TGCAGCGTTGAAGATAGGACAGCCCCAGGGTCTGGAAACACCATATATTTT; CDR3: CSVEDRTAPGSGNTIYF
D: -; J: TRBJ1-5; size: once; length: 12; V: TRBV2; DNA: TGTGCCAGCAAGCGGGGCAATCAGCCCCAGCATTTT; CDR3: CASKRGNQPQHF
D: TRBD2; J: TRBJ2-7; size: -; length: 16; V: TRBV11-2; DNA: TGTGCCAGCAGCTTAACTAGCGGGAGGGCCGGGTACGAGCAGTACTTC; CDR3: CASSLTSGRAGYEQYF
D: -; J: TRBJ1-5; size: -; length: 13; V: TRBV19; DNA: TGTGCCAGTTCTAAACAGGGAAGTCAGCCCCAGCATTTT; CDR3: CASSKQGSQPQHF
D: TRBD2; J: TRBJ2-3; size: -; length: 16; V: TRBV5-4; DNA: TGTGCCAGCAGATCGGGACTAGCGGGAGTAACAGATACGCAGTATTTT; CDR3: CASRSGLAGVTDTQYF
D: -; J: TRBJ1-2; size: -; length: 15; V: TRBV4-2; DNA: TGTGCCAGCAGCCAAGATCGGGGGATAGACTATGGCTACACCTTC; CDR3: CASSQDRGIDYGYTF
D: TRBD1; J: TRBJ2-1; size: -; length: 15; V: TRBV6-5; DNA: TGTGCCAGCACCCCTCCGGGACAGGGTTACAATGAGCAGTTCTTC; CDR3: CASTPPGQGYNEQFF
D: -; J: TRBJ2-2; size: -; length: 17; V: TRBV3-1/TRBV3-2; DNA: TGTGCCAGCAGCCAAGATCGAGGGACATTTAACACCGGGGAGCTGTTTTTT; CDR3: CASSQDRGTFNTGELFF
D: -; J: TRBJ1-2; size: -; length: 14; V: TRBV6-1; DNA: TGTGCCAGCAGGGACAGTCCCTCTAACTATGGCTACACCTTC; CDR3: CASRDSPSNYGYTF
D: -; J: TRBJ1-1; size: -; length: 13; V: TRBV7-3; DNA: TGTGCCAGCAGCCCAGGACAGAGGGCTGAAGCTTTCTTT; CDR3: CASSPGQRAEAFF
D: -; J: TRBJ2-1; size: -; length: 12; V: TRBV29-1; DNA: TGCAGCGTTGTAGTTAGCGTGGATGAGCAGTTCTTC; CDR3: CSVVVSVDEQFF
D: TRBD1; J: TRBJ2-7; size: -; length: 14; V: TRBV24-1; DNA: TGTGCCACCAGTGCGACAGGGGACCCCTACGAGCAGTACTTC; CDR3: CATSATGDPYEQYF
D: -; J: TRBJ1-2; size: -; length: 13; V: TRBV6-5; DNA: TGTGCCAGCAGCCAAACCCGGGTGAACGGCTACACCTTC; CDR3: CASSQTRVNGYTF
D: -; J: TRBJ1-3; size: -; length: 17; V: TRBV19; DNA: TGTGCCAGTAGTATTTCGCTGGGGCCCGCCGGTGGAAACACCATATATTTT; CDR3: CASSISLGPAGGNTIYF
D: TRBD1; J: TRBJ1-1; size: -; length: 16; V: TRBV28; DNA: TGTGCCAGCAGGCTCCGACAGGGGGCAACCATCTCTGAAGCTTTCTTT; CDR3: CASRLRQGATISEAFF
D: TRBD1; J: TRBJ2-7; size: -; length: 15; V: TRBV6-5; DNA: TGTGCCAGCATAGCCGGGACAGGGGCATCCTACGAGCAGTACTTC; CDR3: CASIAGTGASYEQYF
D: TRBD1; J: TRBJ1-4; size: -; length: 17; V: TRBV5-1; DNA: TGCGCCAGCAGCTTGGGGACAGGGGGCGTGGGGAATGAAAAACTGTTTTTT; CDR3: CASSLGTGGVGNEKLFF
D: -; J: TRBJ1-1; size: -; length: 15; V: TRBV6-5; DNA: TGTGCCAGCAGTTACATCTCTGGGAGGGGCACTGAAGCTTTCTTT; CDR3: CASSYISGRGTEAFF
D: -; J: TRBJ2-2; size: -; length: 13; V: TRBV5-4; DNA: TGTGCCAGCGCCGGGACAACCACCGGGGAGCTGTTTTTT; CDR3: CASAGTTTGELFF
D: TRBD2; J: TRBJ2-2; size: -; length: 15; V: TRBV2; DNA: TGTGCCAGCAGTGAAATAGCGGGAGATACCGGGGAGCTGTTTTTT; CDR3: CASSEIAGDTGELFF
D: TRBD1; J: TRBJ1-1; size: -; length: 14; V: TRBV5-4; DNA: TGTGCCAGCACCAAGGGACAGAAAGACACTGAAGCTTTCTTT; CDR3: CASTKGQKDTEAFF
D: TRBD1; J: TRBJ1-6; size: few; length: 15; V: TRBV7-9; DNA: TGTGCCAGCAGCTTAGCGGGGACAGGGAATTCACCCCTCCACTTT; CDR3: CASSLAGTGNSPLHF
D: -; J: TRBJ2-1; size: -; length: 17; V: TRBV18; DNA: TGTGCCAGCTCACCATCTCGCGGGCAGTATTCCTACAATGAGCAGTTCTTC; CDR3: CASSPSRGQYSYNEQFF
D: TRBD1; J: TRBJ1-2; size: -; length: 17; V: TRBV4-3; DNA: TGCGCCAGCAGCCAAGATCGGGGGGCCGGACAGGGTTATGGCTACACCTTC; CDR3: CASSQDRGAGQGYGYTF
D: -; J: TRBJ2-5; size: -; length: 16; V: TRBV4-1; DNA: TGCGCCAGCAGCCAAGGGGACGCGGGGGCCACAGAGACCCAGTACTTC; CDR3: CASSQGDAGATETQYF
D: -; J: TRBJ2-7; size: -; length: 15; V: TRBV4-3; DNA: TGCGCCAGCAGCCAAGATATGCGCGGAGCCTACGAGCAGTACTTC; CDR3: CASSQDMRGAYEQYF
D: TRBD2; J: TRBJ2-1; size: -; length: 16; V: TRBV7-2; DNA: TGTGCCAGCAGCCTGCGGGCTAGCGGGAGTAGGAGTGAGCAGTTCTTC; CDR3: CASSLRASGSRSEQFF